Listed here are 4 T cell receptor beta chains from one sample, sequenced in a study of cytomegalovirus exposure and HLA in healthy donors (dated by TCRdb to 2016 to 2017). The method was the immunoSEQ multiplex PCR assay. For the multiplex PCR, a mixture combining 60 forward primers for TCR Vbeta segments and 13 reverse primers for TCR Jbeta segments was used. The immuneACCESS repertoire file appears here via TCRdb, limited to in-frame rearrangements. These files lack a portion of the clones; in checked studies, under half of the deficit traces to unresolved V genes, and the cause of the others is not known. The sample includes about 170,000 clones, with 82% observed a single time. Approximately 1.5% of the sample comes from the top ten. Sequences were obtained from PBMCs. Receptors originate from a male donor in good health and CMV-seronegative.

The V call is TRBV2, the J call TRBJ2-1; TRBD2 aligns across 11 bases. Germline assignment: CDR1 SNHLY and CDR2 FYNNEI. The V segment lost 8 bases and the J segment 7 bases; nucleotides outside the gene matches: 7. CDR3 size: 14 residues. The CDR3 spells CASELAGVVNEQFF. The DNA of the CDR3 is TGTGCCAGCGAACTAGCGGGAGTGGTTAATGAGCAGTTCTTC.

This clone was observed a few times. The CDR3 nucleotides are TGTGCCAGCAGCTTGAGCGGCCCCTACGAGCAGTACTTC. Its protein is CASSLSGPYEQYF. V usage is TRBV7-9 and J usage is TRBJ2-5, with a possible D match to TRBD2 (5 bases). The DNA end is more similar to TRBJ2-7, so the J call may be wrong. In germline, CDR1 is SEHNR, CDR2 FQNEAQ (reference sequence). The CDR3 length is 13 residues.

The V and J genes are TRBV11-2 and TRBJ1-4; 11 positions agree with TRBD1. Germline trimming cut 2 bases from V and 3 bases from J; bases unmatched to any gene: 5. The CDR3 has 17 residues. Germline V gives CDR1 SGHAT, CDR2 FQNNGV. DNA for the CDR3: TGTGCCAGCAGCTTAAGGGGACAGGGGGTGGCTAATGAAAAACTGTTTTTT. Residues: CASSLRGQGVANEKLFF.

The V and J genes are TRBV5-8 and TRBJ2-1, with 8 nucleotides matching TRBD2. The CDR3 has 15 amino acids. CDR1 and CDR2 (germline): SGHTS, YDEGEE. The ends lost 2 bases at V and 4 bases at J; junction bases unmatched: 5. Written as DNA, the CDR3 is TGTGCCAGCAGCTTCGGGGGGGGCAAGTACAATGAGCAGTTCTTC. This gives the protein CASSFGGGKYNEQFF. Drawing the rest from reference TRBV5-8 and TRBJ2-1, the complete variable domain is EAGVTQSPTHLIKTRGQQATLRCSPISGHTSVYWYQQALGLGLQFLLWYDEGEERNRGNFPPRFSGRQFPNYSSELNVNALELEDSALYLCASSFGGGKYNEQFFGPGTRLTVL.